These 16 T cell receptor beta chains originate from one sample sequenced in a study of T cell responses to AZD1222 COVID-19 vaccine. The data were produced by immunoSEQ multiplex PCR, yet TCRdb's version contains in-frame clones alone and is incomplete. Here the sample spans about 140,000 clones, 90% being singletons. Sequencing used peripheral blood, obtained on day 0 of AZD1222 vaccination. These receptors were obtained from an adult in good health.

CDR3 bases: TGTGCCAGCAAAGCCAGGGCGGGCAATCAGCCCCAGCATTTT. Amino acid sequence: CASKARAGNQPQHF. V gene TRBV6-5 combines with J gene TRBJ1-5; D may be TRBD1 (5 bases). The CDR3 consists of 14 residues. Germline CDR1 is MNHEY and CDR2 is SVGAGI. Trimming cost V 7 bases and J 2 bases, with 12 bases left between them.

This clone was observed many times. This chain links TRBV7-9 with TRBJ2-5; no clear D. Trimming removed 5 bases from V and 5 bases from J, with 9 bases in between. The CDR3 has 12 residues. Germline V gene lookup returns CDR1 SEHNR and CDR2 FQNEAQ (reference sequence). The chain's CDR3 is CASSQQWETQYF. The CDR3 coding sequence is TGTGCCAGCAGCCAACAGTGGGAGACCCAGTACTTC.

In nucleotides, the CDR3 is TGTGCCAGCAGTGAAGCCGGGACACTGAACACTGAAGCTTTCTTT. It translates to CASSEAGTLNTEAFF. The chain is built from TRBV2 and TRBJ1-1; a weak D match, TRBD1 (6 bases). CDR3 size: 15 residues. The ends were cut back, 0 bases at V and 0 bases at J, with 8 bases in the middle. The germline V gene has CDR1 SNHLY and CDR2 FYNNEI.

The gene calls are TRBV12-5 and TRBJ2-7; no firm D call. The CDR3 loop spans 12 amino acids. CDR1 is LGHNT, CDR2 FRNRAP, per germline. V was shortened by 6 bases and J by 6 bases, with 12 bases between the two germline ends. CDR3 DNA: TGTGCTAGTGGGAGTAACGACTTCGAGCAGTACTTC. Translating it yields CASGSNDFEQYF.

The chain has TRBV6-5 and TRBJ1-1; possibly TRBD1 for D (6 bases). Germline V gives CDR1 MNHEY, CDR2 SVGAGI. This CDR3 has 13 amino acids. V lost 6 bases and J lost 0, with 8 bases in between. CDR3 nucleotide sequence: TGTGCCAGCAGACAGGGCATGAACACTGAAGCTTTCTTT. Amino acids: CASRQGMNTEAFF.

V and J are TRBV30 and TRBJ2-7; D gene ambiguous. Germline-derived CDR1 and CDR2 are GTSNPN and SVGIG (reference sequence). The V end lost 3 bases, the J end lost 5 bases, and 8 bases lay between the germline ends. This CDR3 has 11 amino acids. CDR3 in DNA: TGTGCCTGGAGCCCCGTGGACGAGCAGTACTTC. Translated: CAWSPVDEQYF.

The rearrangement links TRBV9 to TRBJ2-7, with D tentatively TRBD1 (6 bases). Trimming removed 1 base at V and 2 bases at J, with 10 bases between. This CDR3 spans 14 amino acids. Per the germline V gene, CDR1 is SGDLS and CDR2 is YYNGEE. CDR3 residues: CASSVMDRAYEQYF. DNA of the CDR3: TGTGCCAGCAGCGTAATGGACAGAGCCTACGAGCAGTACTTC.

V usage is TRBV14 and J usage is TRBJ2-2; D gene unclear. The CDR3 spans 15 residues. The germline V gene has CDR1 SGHDN and CDR2 FVKESK. Trimming pared 4 bases from V and 3 bases from J, leaving 12 bases between. The CDR3 nucleotides are TGTGCCAGCAGCCCCCATGTGGGGTACACCGGGGAGCTGTTTTTT. It encodes CASSPHVGYTGELFF.

V is TRBV12-5 and J is TRBJ1-2; D unresolved. V was trimmed by 2 bases and J by 8 bases, leaving 9 bases between them. Germline assignment: CDR1 LGHNT and CDR2 FRNRAP. The CDR3 loop spans 12 amino acids. CDR3 in amino acids: CASGLTSSGYTF. For the CDR3, the DNA is TGTGCTAGTGGTTTGACCTCCTCAGGCTACACCTTC.

The rearrangement joins TRBV6-6 to TRBJ1-5; no clear D gene. In germline, CDR1 is MNHNY, CDR2 SVGAGI (reference sequence). This CDR3 contains 15 residues. Trimming shortened V by 6 bases and J by 0 bases, and 12 bases separated the two germline ends. The CDR3 bases are TGTGCCAGCAGACCCGGCGGGGATAGCAATCAGCCCCAGCATTTT. It translates to CASRPGGDSNQPQHF.

The chain joins TRBV6-2 or TRBV6-3 to TRBJ1-1, with a tentative D call TRBD1 (5 bases). Germline values: CDR1 MNHEY, CDR2 SVGEGT. The CDR3 is made up of 15 amino acids. V lost 6 bases to trimming and J lost 4 bases, with 18 bases between them. DNA for the CDR3: TGTGCCAGCAGCAGGTCCGGGACGTTCGGCACTGAAGCTTTCTTT. Its protein product is CASSRSGTFGTEAFF.

This clone was picked up a small number of times. This chain joins TRBV10-3 and TRBJ2-7; D is uncertain. Per the germline V gene, CDR1 is ENHRY and CDR2 is SYGVKD. The V end lost 0 bases, the J end lost 8 bases, and 5 bases lay between the germline ends. CDR3 length: 11 amino acids. CDR3: CAISESSKQYF. The CDR3 nucleotides read TGTGCCATCAGTGAGTCTTCCAAGCAGTACTTC.

The CDR3 nucleotides read TGTGCCAGCAGCCCCGGGTATGAAGCTTTCTTT. This gives the protein CASSPGYEAFF. The V call is TRBV7-2, the J call TRBJ1-1; D is unclear. CDR1 SGHTA and CDR2 FQGNSA come from the germline V gene. The length of the CDR3 is 11 residues. With 5 bases removed from V and 7 bases from J, the gap between germline ends came to 8 bases.

As DNA, the CDR3 is TGTGCCAGCAGCGTAGGGGGAGGGTACGTTGAAAAACTGTTTTTT. Residues: CASSVGGGYVEKLFF. The J gene is TRBJ1-4, the V gene TRBV9, with D hard to call. Germline values: CDR1 SGDLS, CDR2 YYNGEE. With 0 bases removed from V and 7 bases from J, the gap between germline ends came to 13 bases. This CDR3 is built from 15 residues.

This chain joins TRBV9 and TRBJ2-3; D may be TRBD1 (5 bases). The germline gives CDR1 SGDLS, CDR2 YYNGEE. The CDR3 runs 14 residues. V lost 0 bases to trimming and J lost 5 bases, with 10 bases between them. This chain's CDR3 is CASSVVPGQDTQYF. CDR3 in DNA: TGTGCCAGCAGCGTAGTCCCAGGGCAAGATACGCAGTATTTT. Full variable domain (outside the CDR3, taken from reference TRBV9 and TRBJ2-3): DSGVTQTPKHLITATGQRVTLRCSPRSGDLSVYWYQQSLDQGLQFLIQYYNGEERAKGNILERFSAQQFPDLHSELNLSSLELGDSALYFCASSVVPGQDTQYFGPGTRLTVL.

The sample holds a few counts of this clone. The chain employs TRBV7-3 and TRBJ1-2; 9 positions agree with TRBD1. Germline CDR1 reads SGHTA; CDR2 reads FQGTGA. Losses at the gene ends were 4 bases for V and 7 bases for J; bases not matched to a gene: 13. The CDR3 extends over 16 amino acids. This CDR3 is CASSSSGGTGSIGYTF. The CDR3 coding sequence is TGTGCCAGCAGCTCGTCCGGGGGGACAGGGTCCATTGGCTACACCTTC.